This TCR beta chain came from a study of blood T cell repertoires in COVID-19. Turning to the study itself: Specimens from acute and convalescent COVID-19 originated in the United States, Italy and Spain.

As originally analysed: Estimated nucleated cell counts came from reference gene primer amplification. Libraries were prepared by immunoSEQ multiplex PCR; TCRdb keeps only in-frame clonotypes and omits some of them. V, J and clone size are taken as reported in that table, and D and trimming were inferred from the DNA itself. The sample yields about 310,000 clones, around 86% seen once. This sequence was found in a man aged 50 to 60 with active or convalescent COVID-19. The sequenced sample was peripheral blood.

The CDR3 loop reads CASSTTGTDRTDTQYF. The CDR3, as DNA: TGTGCCAGTAGTACCACCGGGACAGACCGCACAGATACGCAGTATTTT. V is TRBV19 and J is TRBJ2-3, with 7 bases identical to TRBD1. Trimming removed 4 bases from V and 1 base from J; junction bases left unmatched: 8. Germline V gene lookup returns CDR1 LNHDA and CDR2 SQIVND (reference sequence). The CDR3 has 16 amino acids.